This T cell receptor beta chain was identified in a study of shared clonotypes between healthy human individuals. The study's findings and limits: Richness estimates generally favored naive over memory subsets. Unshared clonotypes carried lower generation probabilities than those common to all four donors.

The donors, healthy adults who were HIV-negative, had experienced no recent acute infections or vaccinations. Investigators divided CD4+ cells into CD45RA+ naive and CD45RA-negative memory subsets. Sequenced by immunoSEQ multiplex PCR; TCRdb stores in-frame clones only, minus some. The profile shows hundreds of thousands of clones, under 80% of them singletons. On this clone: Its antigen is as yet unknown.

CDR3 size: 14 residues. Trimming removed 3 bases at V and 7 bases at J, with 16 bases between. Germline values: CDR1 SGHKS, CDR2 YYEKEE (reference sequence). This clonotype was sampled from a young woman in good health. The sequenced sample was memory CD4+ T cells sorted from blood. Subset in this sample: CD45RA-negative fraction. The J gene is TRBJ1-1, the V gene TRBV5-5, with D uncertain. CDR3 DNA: TGTGCCAGCAGCTCGACAAATTCGGTCCTTGAAGCTTTCTTT. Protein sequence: CASSSTNSVLEAFF.